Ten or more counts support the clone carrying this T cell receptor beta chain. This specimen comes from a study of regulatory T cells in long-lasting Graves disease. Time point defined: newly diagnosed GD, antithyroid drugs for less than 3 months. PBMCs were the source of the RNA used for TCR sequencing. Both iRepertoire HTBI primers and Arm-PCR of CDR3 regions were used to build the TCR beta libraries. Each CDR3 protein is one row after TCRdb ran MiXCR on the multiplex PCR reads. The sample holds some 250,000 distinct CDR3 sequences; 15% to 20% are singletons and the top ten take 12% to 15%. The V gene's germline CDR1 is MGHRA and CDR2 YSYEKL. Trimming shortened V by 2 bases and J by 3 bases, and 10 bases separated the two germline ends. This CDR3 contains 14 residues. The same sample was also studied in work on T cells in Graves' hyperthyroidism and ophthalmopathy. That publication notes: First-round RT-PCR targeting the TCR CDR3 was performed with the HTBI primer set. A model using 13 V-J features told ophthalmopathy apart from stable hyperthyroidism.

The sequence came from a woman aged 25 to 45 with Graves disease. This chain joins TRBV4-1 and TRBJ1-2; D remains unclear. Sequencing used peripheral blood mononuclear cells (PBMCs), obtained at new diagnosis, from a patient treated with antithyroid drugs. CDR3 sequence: CASSQPTEYYGYTF. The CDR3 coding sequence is TGCGCCAGCAGCCAACCAACAGAGTACTATGGCTACACCTTC.